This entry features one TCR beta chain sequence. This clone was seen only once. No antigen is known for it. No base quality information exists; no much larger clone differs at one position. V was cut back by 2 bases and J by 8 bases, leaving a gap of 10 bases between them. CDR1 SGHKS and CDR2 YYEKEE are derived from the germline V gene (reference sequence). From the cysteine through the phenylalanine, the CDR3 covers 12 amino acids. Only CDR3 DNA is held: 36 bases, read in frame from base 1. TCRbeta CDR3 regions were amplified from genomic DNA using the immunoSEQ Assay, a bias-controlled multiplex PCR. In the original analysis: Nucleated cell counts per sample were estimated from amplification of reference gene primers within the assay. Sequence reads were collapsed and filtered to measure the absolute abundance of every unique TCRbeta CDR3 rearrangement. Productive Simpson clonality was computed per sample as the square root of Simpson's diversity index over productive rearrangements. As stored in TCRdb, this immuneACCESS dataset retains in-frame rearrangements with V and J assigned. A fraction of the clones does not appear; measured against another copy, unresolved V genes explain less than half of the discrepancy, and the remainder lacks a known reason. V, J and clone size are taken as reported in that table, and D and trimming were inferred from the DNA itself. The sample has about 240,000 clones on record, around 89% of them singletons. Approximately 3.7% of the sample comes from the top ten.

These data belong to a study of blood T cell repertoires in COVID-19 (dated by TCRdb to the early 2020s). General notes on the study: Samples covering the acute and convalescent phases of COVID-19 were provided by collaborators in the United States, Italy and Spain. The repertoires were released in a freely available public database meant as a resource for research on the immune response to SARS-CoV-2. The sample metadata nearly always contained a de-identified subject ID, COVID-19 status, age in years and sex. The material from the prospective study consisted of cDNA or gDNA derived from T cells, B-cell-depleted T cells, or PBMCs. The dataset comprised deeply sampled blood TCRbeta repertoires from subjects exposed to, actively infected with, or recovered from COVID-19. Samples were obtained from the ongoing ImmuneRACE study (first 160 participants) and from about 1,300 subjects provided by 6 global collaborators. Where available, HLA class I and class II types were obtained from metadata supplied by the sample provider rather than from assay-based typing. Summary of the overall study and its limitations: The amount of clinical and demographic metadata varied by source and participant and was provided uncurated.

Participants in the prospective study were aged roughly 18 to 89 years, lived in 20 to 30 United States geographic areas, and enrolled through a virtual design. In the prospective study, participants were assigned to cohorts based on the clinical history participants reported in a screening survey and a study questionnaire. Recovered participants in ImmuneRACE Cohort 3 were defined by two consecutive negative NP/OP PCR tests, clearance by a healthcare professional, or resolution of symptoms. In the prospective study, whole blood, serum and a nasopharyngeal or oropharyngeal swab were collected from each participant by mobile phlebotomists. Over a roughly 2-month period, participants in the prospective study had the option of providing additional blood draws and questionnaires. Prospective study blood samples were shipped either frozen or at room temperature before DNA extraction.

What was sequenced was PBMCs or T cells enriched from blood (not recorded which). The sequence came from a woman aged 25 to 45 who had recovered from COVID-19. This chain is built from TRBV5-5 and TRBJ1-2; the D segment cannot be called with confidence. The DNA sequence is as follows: TGTGCCAGCAGCTTTGAAGTGGGCGGCTACACCTTC. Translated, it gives CASSFEVGGYTF. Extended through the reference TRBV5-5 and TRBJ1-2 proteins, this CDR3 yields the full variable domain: DAGVTQSPTHLIKTRGQQVTLRCSPISGHKSVSWYQQVLGQGPQFIFQYYEKEERGRGNFPDRFSARQFPNYSSELNVNALLLGDSALYLCASSFEVGGYTFGSGTRLTVV.